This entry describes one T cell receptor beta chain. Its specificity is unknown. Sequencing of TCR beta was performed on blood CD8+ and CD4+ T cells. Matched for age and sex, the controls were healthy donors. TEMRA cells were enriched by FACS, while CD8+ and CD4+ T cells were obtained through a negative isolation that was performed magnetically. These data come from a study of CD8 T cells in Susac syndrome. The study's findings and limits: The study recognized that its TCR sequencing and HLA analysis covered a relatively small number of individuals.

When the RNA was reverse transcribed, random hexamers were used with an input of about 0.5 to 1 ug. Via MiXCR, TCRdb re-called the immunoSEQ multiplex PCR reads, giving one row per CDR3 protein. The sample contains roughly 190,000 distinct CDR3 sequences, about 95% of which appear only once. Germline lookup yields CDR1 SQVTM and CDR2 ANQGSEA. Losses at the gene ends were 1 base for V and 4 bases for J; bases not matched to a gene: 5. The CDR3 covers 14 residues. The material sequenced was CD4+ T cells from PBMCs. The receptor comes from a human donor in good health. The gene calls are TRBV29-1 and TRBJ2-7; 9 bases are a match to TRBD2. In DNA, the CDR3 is TGCAGCGTTGAAGTAGGGCTAGCGGGATACGAGCAGTACTTC. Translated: CSVEVGLAGYEQYF.